A selection of T cell receptor beta chains follows, all from one sample in a study of T cell repertoires in cytomegalovirus infection. Antigen specificity for these receptors is unknown. TCRdb re-called the reads with MiXCR, one entry per CDR3 protein. Of 700,000 to 900,000 distinct CDR3 sequences listed, almost 30% are singletons. The sample in question was cultured CD8+ T cells from PBMCs, obtained from culture after CMV antigen stimulation. These TCRs come from a human donor in good health (CMV status not recorded). Some clones in this sample may be carry-over from other donors' samples. CDR3s include the opening cysteine and the closing phenylalanine or tryptophan. Each record gives: CDR3 DNA, CDR3 protein, J gene, clone size, V gene, D gene. A D gene is named only where the DNA matches it firmly. Size is omitted from some rows. Given values are once, few, many or a class for expanded clones.

DNA: TGTGCCAGCAGCCTCCGGGACTCCACCTTCACAGATACGCAGTATTTT
CDR3: CASSLRDSTFTDTQYF
J: TRBJ2-3
size: NA
V: TRBV6-6
D: NA

DNA: TGTGCCAGCAGTTTACGGGAGACAGTTGTCACTTTCTTT
CDR3: CASSLRETVVTFF
J: TRBJ1-1
size: few
V: TRBV5-6
D: NA

DNA: TGTGCCAGCAGGGCGACAGGGCCTTACACCGGGGAGCTGTTTTTT
CDR3: CASRATGPYTGELFF
J: TRBJ2-2
size: NA
V: TRBV2
D: TRBD1

DNA: TGTGCCAGCTTTGCGCTAGCGGGGGCGTACAATGAGCAGTTCTTC
CDR3: CASFALAGAYNEQFF
J: TRBJ2-1
size: many
V: TRBV27
D: TRBD2

DNA: TGTGCCAGCAGACTGGGACAGGCGATGAACACTGAAGCTTTCTTT
CDR3: CASRLGQAMNTEAFF
J: TRBJ1-1
size: NA
V: TRBV12-3/TRBV12-4
D: TRBD1

DNA: TGTGCCAGCAGCTTAGGAGACAGGGGGCACGAGCAGTACTTC
CDR3: CASSLGDRGHEQYF
J: TRBJ2-7
size: few
V: TRBV5-6
D: TRBD1

DNA: TGTGCCAGCAGGGGGTTACCCAATCAGCCCCAGCATTTT
CDR3: CASRGLPNQPQHF
J: TRBJ1-5
size: few
V: TRBV6-5
D: NA

DNA: TGTGCCAGCAGTGTCAACGGACCCTATTCACCCCTCCACTTT
CDR3: CASSVNGPYSPLHF
J: TRBJ1-6
size: NA
V: TRBV10-2
D: NA

DNA: TGTGCCACCAGCAGAGAGGGTGACCGCGGCACCGGGGAGCTGTTTTTT
CDR3: CATSREGDRGTGELFF
J: TRBJ2-2
size: NA
V: TRBV15
D: NA

DNA: TGTGCCAGCAGTGAAGAAGCGGGGGGCCCCACAGATACGCAGTATTTT
CDR3: CASSEEAGGPTDTQYF
J: TRBJ2-3
size: NA
V: TRBV2
D: TRBD2

DNA: TGTGCCAGCAGTATGGGACGATTCTCCTACGAGCAGTACTTC
CDR3: CASSMGRFSYEQYF
J: TRBJ2-7
size: few
V: TRBV27
D: NA

DNA: TGTGCCAGCAGTTTTCGCGGAGCAACTAATGAAAAACTGTTTTTT
CDR3: CASSFRGATNEKLFF
J: TRBJ1-4
size: few
V: TRBV28
D: NA

DNA: TGTGCCAGCAAAAGCCGGACGAACACTGAAGCTTTCTTT
CDR3: CASKSRTNTEAFF
J: TRBJ1-1
size: few
V: TRBV12-3/TRBV12-4
D: NA

DNA: TGTGCCAGCAGCTCTGGGGCAGGCGGGAATATCGAGCAGTACTTC
CDR3: CASSSGAGGNIEQYF
J: TRBJ2-7
size: once
V: TRBV5-6
D: NA

DNA: TGTGCCAGCAGTACCCAATACTACAGGGTGGGAATGGACTATGGCTACACCTTC
CDR3: CASSTQYYRVGMDYGYTF
J: TRBJ1-2
size: few
V: TRBV6-2/TRBV6-3
D: NA

DNA: TGTGCCAGCAGCTTACCGAACAGGGTGGATCGGGAAAAACTGTTTTTT
CDR3: CASSLPNRVDREKLFF
J: TRBJ1-4
size: NA
V: TRBV7-9
D: NA

DNA: TGTGCCAGCAGCCCGCGGGGGGGGACAGGCAACACTGAAGCTTTCTTT
CDR3: CASSPRGGTGNTEAFF
J: TRBJ1-1
size: few
V: TRBV7-8
D: TRBD1

DNA: TGTGCCAGCAGTCAGCTAGCGGGGGTGTACCAAGAGACCCAGTACTTC
CDR3: CASSQLAGVYQETQYF
J: TRBJ2-5
size: many
V: TRBV12-3/TRBV12-4
D: TRBD2

DNA: TGTGCTAGTGGACGGGACTGGATCGGGAACTACGAGCAGTACTTC
CDR3: CASGRDWIGNYEQYF
J: TRBJ2-7
size: NA
V: TRBV12-5
D: NA